The clone carrying this T cell receptor beta chain was picked up one time. Its antigen is as yet unknown. The data are from a study of T cells in pancreatic ductal adenocarcinoma. This table comes from immunoSEQ multiplex PCR, and its TCRdb copy is limited to in-frame clones, with some not included. Of 25,000 to 35,000 clones detected, approximately 92% appear once; the ten largest clones hold 2.2%. CDR3 length: 13 amino acids. V shed 3 bases and J shed 2 bases, with 7 bases lying between them. Germline V gene lookup returns CDR1 LNHDA and CDR2 SQIVND (reference sequence). General study points: Tumor samples had fewer productive templates and 6.5 to 10-fold fewer unique clonotypes than blood.

The selected patients with pancreatic ductal adenocarcinoma had surgery but no neoadjuvant therapy. Sequencing input: PBMCs. V usage is TRBV19 and J usage is TRBJ2-5; D unclear. The receptor was isolated from a human donor with pancreatic ductal adenocarcinoma. The CDR3 DNA is TGTGCCAGTAGTATGTCCCGACAAGAGACCCAGTACTTC. Translation: CASSMSRQETQYF.